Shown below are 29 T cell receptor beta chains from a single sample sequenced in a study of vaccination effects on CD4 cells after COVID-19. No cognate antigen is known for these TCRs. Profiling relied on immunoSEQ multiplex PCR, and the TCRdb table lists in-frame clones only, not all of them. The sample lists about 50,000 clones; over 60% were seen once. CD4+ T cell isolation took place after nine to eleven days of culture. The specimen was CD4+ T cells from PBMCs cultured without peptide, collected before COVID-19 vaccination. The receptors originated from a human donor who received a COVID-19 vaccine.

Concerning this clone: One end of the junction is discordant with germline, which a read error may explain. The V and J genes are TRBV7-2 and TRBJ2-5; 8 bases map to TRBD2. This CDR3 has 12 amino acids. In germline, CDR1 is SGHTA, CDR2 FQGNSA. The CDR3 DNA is TGTGCCAGCAGCCTAGCGGGCGAGACCCAGTACTTC. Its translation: CASSLAGETQYF.

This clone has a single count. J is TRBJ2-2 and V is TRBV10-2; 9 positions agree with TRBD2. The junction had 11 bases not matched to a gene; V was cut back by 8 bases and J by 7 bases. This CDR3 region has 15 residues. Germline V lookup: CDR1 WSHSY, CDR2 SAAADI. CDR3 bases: TGCGCCAGCGGAATAGCGGGGGCCGGAGGCGGGGAGCTGTTTTTT. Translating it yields CASGIAGAGGGELFF.

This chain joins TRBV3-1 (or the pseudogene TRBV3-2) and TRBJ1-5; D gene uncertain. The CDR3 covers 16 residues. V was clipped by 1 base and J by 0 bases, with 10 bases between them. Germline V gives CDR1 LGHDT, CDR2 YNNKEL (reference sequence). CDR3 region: CASSQAGSGSNQPQHF. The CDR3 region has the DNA TGTGCCAGCAGCCAAGCAGGCTCTGGTAGCAATCAGCCCCAGCATTTT.

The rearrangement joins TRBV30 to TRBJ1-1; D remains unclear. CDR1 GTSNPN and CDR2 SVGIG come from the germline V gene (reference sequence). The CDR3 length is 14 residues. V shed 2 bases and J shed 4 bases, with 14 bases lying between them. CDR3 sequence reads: CAWSKAGAGTEAFF. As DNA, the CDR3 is TGTGCCTGGAGTAAGGCAGGAGCCGGCACTGAAGCTTTCTTT. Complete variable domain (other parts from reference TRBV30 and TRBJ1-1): SQTIHQWPATLVQPVGSPLSLECTVEGTSNPNLYWYRQAAGRGLQLLFYSVGIGQISSEVPQNLSASRPQDRQFILSSKKLLLSDSGFYLCAWSKAGAGTEAFFGQGTRLTVV.

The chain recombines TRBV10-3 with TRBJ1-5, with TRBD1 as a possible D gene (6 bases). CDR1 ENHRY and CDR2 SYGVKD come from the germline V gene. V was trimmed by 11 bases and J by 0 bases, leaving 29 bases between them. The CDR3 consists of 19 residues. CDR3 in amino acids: CAPNPGHRPVHYSNQPQHF. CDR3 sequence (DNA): TGTGCCCCGAACCCGGGACACCGTCCAGTCCACTATAGCAATCAGCCCCAGCATTTT.

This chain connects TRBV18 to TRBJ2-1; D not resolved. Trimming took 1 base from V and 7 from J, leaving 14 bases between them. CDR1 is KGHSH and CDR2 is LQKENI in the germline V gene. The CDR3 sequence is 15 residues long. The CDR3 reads CASSPLTTVNNEQFF. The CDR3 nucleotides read TGTGCCAGCTCACCACTAACGACCGTAAATAATGAGCAGTTCTTC.

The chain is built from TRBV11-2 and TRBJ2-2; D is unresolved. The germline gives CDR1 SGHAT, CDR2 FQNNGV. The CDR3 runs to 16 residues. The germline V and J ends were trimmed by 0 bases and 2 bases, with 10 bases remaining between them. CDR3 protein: CASSLEFGSNTGELFF. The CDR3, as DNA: TGTGCCAGCAGCTTAGAGTTCGGCTCTAACACCGGGGAGCTGTTTTTT.

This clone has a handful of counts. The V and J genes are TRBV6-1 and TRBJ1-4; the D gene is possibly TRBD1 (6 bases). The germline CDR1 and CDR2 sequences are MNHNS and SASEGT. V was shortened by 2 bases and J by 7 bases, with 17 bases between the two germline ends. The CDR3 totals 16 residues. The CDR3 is CASSELAGRRGEKLFF. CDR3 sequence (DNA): TGTGCCAGCAGTGAACTAGCGGGGCGCAGGGGTGAAAAACTGTTTTTT.

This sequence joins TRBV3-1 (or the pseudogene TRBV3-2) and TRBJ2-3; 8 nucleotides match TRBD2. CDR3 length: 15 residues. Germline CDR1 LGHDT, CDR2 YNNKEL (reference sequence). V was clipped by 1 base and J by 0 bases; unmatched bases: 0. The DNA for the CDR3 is TGTGCCAGCAGCCAAGTAGCGGGGAGCACAGATACGCAGTATTTT. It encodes CASSQVAGSTDTQYF.

CDR3 sequence: CASSQPGRPLHF. CDR3 nucleotide sequence: TGCGCCAGCAGCCAACCAGGGAGACCCCTCCACTTT. The chain employs TRBV4-1 and TRBJ1-6; the D gene is possibly TRBD1 (5 bases). This CDR3 has 12 residues. Deletions cut 2 bases from V and 12 bases from J, with 8 bases between. From germline, CDR1 is MGHRA and CDR2 YSYEKL.

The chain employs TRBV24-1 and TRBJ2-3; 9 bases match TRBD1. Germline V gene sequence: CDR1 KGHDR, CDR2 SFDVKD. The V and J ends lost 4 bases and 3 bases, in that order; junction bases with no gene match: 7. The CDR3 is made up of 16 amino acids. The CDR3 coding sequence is TGTGCCACCAGTGACCTTCGGACAGGGGAAACAGATACGCAGTATTTT. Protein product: CATSDLRTGETDTQYF.

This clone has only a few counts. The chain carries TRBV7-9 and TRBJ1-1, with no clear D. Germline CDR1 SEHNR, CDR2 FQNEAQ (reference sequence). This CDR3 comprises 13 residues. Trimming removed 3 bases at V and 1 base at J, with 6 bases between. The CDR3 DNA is TGTGCCAGCAGCTTTAAGGGGAACACTGAAGCTTTCTTT. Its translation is CASSFKGNTEAFF. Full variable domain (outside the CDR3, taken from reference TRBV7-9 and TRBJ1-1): DTGVSQNPRHKITKRGQNVTFRCDPISEHNRLYWYRQTLGQGPEFLTYFQNEAQLEKSRLLSDRFSAERPKGSFSTLEIQRTEQGDSAMYLCASSFKGNTEAFFGQGTRLTVV.

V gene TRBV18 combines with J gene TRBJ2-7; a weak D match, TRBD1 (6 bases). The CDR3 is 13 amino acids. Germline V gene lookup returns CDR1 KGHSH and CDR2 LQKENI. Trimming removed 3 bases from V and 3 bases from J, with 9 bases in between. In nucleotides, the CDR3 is TGTGCCAGCTCACCTGGACAGATCTACGAGCAGTACGTC. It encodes CASSPGQIYEQYV.

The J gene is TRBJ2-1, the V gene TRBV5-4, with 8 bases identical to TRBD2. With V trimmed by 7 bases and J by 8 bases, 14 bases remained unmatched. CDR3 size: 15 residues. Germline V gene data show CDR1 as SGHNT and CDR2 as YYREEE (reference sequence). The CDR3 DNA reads TGTGCCAGCCGACTCGGGGGGGCTGGGGTGGATGAGCAGTTCTTC. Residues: CASRLGGAGVDEQFF.

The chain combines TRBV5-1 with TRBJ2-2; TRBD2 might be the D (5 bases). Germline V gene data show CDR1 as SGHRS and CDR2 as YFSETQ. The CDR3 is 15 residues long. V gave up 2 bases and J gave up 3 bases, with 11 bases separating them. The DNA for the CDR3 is TGCGCCAGCAGCTTTCCGGGATTCGACACCGGGGAGCTGTTTTTT. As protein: CASSFPGFDTGELFF.

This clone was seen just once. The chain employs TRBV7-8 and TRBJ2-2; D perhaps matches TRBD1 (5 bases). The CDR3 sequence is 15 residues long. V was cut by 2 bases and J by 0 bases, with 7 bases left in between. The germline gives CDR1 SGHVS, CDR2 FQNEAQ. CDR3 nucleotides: TGTGCCAGCAGCTTAATACAGGCGAACACCGGGGAGCTGTTTTTT. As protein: CASSLIQANTGELFF.

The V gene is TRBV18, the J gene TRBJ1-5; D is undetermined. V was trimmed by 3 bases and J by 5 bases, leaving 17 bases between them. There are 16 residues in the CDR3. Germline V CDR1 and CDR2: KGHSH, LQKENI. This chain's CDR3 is CASSPIASSRDQPQHF. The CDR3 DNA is TGTGCCAGCTCACCTATCGCATCCTCAAGGGATCAGCCCCAGCATTTT.

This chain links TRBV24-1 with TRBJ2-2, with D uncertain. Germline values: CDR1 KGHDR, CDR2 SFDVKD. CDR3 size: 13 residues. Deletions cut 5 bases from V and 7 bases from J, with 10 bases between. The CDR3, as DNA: TGTGCCACCAGTGCAGTGTCGGGCGGGGAGCTGTTTTTT. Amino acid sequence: CATSAVSGGELFF.

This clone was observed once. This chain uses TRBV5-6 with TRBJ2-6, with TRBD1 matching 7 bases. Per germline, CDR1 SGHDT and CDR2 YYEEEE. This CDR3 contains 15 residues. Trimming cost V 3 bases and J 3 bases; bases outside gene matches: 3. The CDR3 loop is CASSSQGSGANVLTF. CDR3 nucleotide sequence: TGTGCCAGCAGCTCACAGGGGAGTGGGGCCAACGTCCTGACTTTC.

CDR3 sequence: CASSEEFTYNSPLHF. The CDR3 bases are TGTGCCAGCAGTGAGGAGTTCACCTATAATTCACCCCTCCACTTT. The chain couples TRBV6-1 to TRBJ1-6; D not resolved. CDR1 MNHNS and CDR2 SASEGT come from the germline V gene. This CDR3 is 15 amino acids long. V lost 3 bases and J 2 bases, leaving 8 bases between the germline ends.

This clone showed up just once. CDR3 sequence (DNA): TGTGCCAGTAGTATCCCTCCGTGGAATACTAGGGGCAATCAGCCCCAGCATTTT. Its protein product is CASSIPPWNTRGNQPQHF. J is TRBJ1-5 and V is TRBV19; no clear D. V shed 3 bases and J shed 2 bases, with 20 bases lying between them. The CDR3 runs 18 residues. Germline V gene data show CDR1 as LNHDA and CDR2 as SQIVND (reference sequence).

The CDR3 DNA is TGTGCCAGCAGGAGGACAGGGGAGGGGAGCAATCAGCCCCAGCATTTT. Amino acids: CASRRTGEGSNQPQHF. J is TRBJ1-5 and V is TRBV2, with 9 bases fitting TRBD1. This CDR3 comprises 16 residues. Germline V gene data show CDR1 as SNHLY and CDR2 as FYNNEI. V lost 6 bases to trimming and J lost 1 base; unmatched junction nucleotides: 7.

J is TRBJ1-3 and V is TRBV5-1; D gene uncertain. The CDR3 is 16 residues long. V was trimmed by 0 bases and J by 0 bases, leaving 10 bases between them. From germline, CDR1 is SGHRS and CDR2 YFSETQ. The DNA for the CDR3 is TGCGCCAGCAGCTTGGCTCCGGGCCTCTCTGGAAACACCATATATTTT. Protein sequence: CASSLAPGLSGNTIYF. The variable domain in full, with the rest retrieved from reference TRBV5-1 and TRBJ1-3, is KAGVTQTPRYLIKTRGQQVTLSCSPISGHRSVSWYQQTPGQGLQFLFEYFSETQRNKGNFPGRFSGRQFSNSRSEMNVSTLELGDSALYLCASSLAPGLSGNTIYFGEGSWLTVV.

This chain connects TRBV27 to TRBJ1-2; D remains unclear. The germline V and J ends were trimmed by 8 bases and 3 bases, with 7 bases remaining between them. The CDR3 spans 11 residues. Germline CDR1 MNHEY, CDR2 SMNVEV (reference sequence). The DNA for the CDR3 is TGTGCCAGCGGGAAATACTATGGCTACACCTTC. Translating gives CASGKYYGYTF.

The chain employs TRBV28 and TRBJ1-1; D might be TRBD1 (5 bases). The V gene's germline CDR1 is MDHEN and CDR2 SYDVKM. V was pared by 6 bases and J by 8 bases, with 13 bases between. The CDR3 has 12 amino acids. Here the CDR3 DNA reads TGTGCCAGCAGATTTTCGCCAGGGGAAGCTTTCTTT. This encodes CASRFSPGEAFF.

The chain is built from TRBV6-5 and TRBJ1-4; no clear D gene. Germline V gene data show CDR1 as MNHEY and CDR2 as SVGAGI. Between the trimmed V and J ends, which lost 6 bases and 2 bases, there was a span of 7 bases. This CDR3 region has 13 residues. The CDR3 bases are TGTGCCAGCAGGCGGGTGACTAATGAAAAACTGTTTTTT. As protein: CASRRVTNEKLFF.

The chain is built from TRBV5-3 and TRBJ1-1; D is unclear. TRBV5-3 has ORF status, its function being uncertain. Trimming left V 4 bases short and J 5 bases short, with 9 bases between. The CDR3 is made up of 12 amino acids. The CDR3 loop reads CARSQVGTEAFF. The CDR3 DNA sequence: TGTGCCAGAAGCCAGGTTGGGACTGAAGCTTTCTTT.

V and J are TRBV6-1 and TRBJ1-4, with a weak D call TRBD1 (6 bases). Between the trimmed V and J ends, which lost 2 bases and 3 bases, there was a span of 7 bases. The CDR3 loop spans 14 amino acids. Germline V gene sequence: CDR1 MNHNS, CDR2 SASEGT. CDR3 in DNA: TGTGCCAGCAGTGAACAGGGGTCTAATGAAAAACTGTTTTTT. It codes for CASSEQGSNEKLFF.

The CDR3 region has the DNA TGTGCCAGCAGCTTAGAAGGGGGGGGCTATGGCTACACCTTC. This codes for CASSLEGGGYGYTF. The V and J genes are TRBV7-9 and TRBJ1-2; possibly TRBD1 for D (6 bases). Trimming shortened V by 1 base and J by 4 bases, and 10 bases separated the two germline ends. The CDR3 is 14 residues long. Germline values: CDR1 SEHNR, CDR2 FQNEAQ (reference sequence).